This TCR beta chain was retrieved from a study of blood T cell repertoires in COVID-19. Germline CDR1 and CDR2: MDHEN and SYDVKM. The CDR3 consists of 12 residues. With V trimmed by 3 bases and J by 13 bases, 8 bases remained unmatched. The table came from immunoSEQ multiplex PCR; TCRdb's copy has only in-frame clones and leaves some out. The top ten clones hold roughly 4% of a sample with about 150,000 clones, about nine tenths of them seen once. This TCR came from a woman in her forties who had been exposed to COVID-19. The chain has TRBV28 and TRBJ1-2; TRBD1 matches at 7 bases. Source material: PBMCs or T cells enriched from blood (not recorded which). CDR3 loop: CASSFPRTGPTF. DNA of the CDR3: TGTGCCAGCAGTTTCCCACGGACAGGCCCCACCTTC.